Below are 12 T cell receptor beta chains sequenced from a single sample in a study of blood T cells in healthy people across ages. A second PCR, run for roughly 7 to 12 cycles, used a sample-barcoded 5' primer plus a J-beta primer mix. TCRdb called the 5' RACE reads again in MiXCR, with one record for every CDR3 protein. The table includes 700,000 or so distinct CDR3 sequences, about 20% detected once. Sequenced input: blood. The receptors stem from a man aged 70-80 years in good health.

Ten or more counts support this clonotype. CDR3 residues: CASSQDFYTGELFF. CDR3 nucleotide sequence: TGTGCCAGCAGCCAGGATTTTTATACCGGGGAGCTGTTTTTT. This sequence joins TRBV4-2 and TRBJ2-2; D remains ambiguous. Germline CDR1 and CDR2: LGHNA and YNFKEQ. The CDR3 contains 14 residues. Trimming cost V 3 bases and J 5 bases, with 10 bases left between them.

The J gene is TRBJ1-1, the V gene TRBV7-9; D possibly corresponds to TRBD1 (6 bases). The V and J ends lost 5 bases and 4 bases respectively, with 23 bases between them. This CDR3 has 17 residues. Germline V gene data show CDR1 as SEHNR and CDR2 as FQNEAQ (reference sequence). CDR3 amino acids: CASSPNRVSRLGTEAFF. The CDR3 nucleotides read TGTGCCAGCAGCCCGAACAGGGTTTCCCGCTTGGGCACTGAAGCTTTCTTT.

The chain carries TRBV6-1 and TRBJ1-1; tentatively, D is TRBD1 (5 bases). CDR1 and CDR2 (germline): MNHNS, SASEGT. V was clipped by 3 bases and J by 3 bases, with 11 bases between them. The length of the CDR3 is 14 residues. The CDR3 sequence: CASSDTLGDTEAFF. CDR3 bases: TGTGCCAGCAGTGATACGTTGGGGGACACTGAAGCTTTCTTT.

V gene TRBV6-5 combines with J gene TRBJ2-3; TRBD1 agrees at 7 bases. Germline CDR1 MNHEY, CDR2 SVGAGI. The trim removed 5 bases at V and 2 bases at J, leaving 10 bases unmatched. The CDR3 extends over 16 amino acids. The CDR3 reads CASSIQGSISTDTQYF. The CDR3 DNA is TGTGCCAGCAGTATACAGGGGTCTATATCCACAGATACGCAGTATTTT.

There are a few counts of this clonotype. The chain recombines TRBV29-1 with TRBJ2-3, with D perhaps TRBD2 (5 bases). CDR1 SQVTM and CDR2 ANQGSEA come from the germline V gene. CDR3 size: 13 residues. Trimming took 5 bases from V and 1 from J, leaving 10 bases between them. Here the CDR3 reads CSVTEVRTDTQYF. The DNA for the CDR3 is TGCAGCGTTACGGAGGTCCGCACAGATACGCAGTATTTT.

This clonotype was recorded a few times. The V and J genes are TRBV7-9 and TRBJ1-1, with no clear D. Germline CDR1 SEHNR, CDR2 FQNEAQ (reference sequence). This CDR3 contains 15 residues. The V and J ends lost 5 bases and 0 bases respectively, with 13 bases between them. CDR3 sequence reads: CASSDKGSLNTEAFF. CDR3 bases: TGTGCCAGCAGCGATAAAGGGTCGCTGAACACTGAAGCTTTCTTT.

This clonotype was counted a few times. The gene calls are TRBV21-1 and TRBJ1-3; the D segment call TRBD1 is taken from the table without a DNA check. TRBV21-1 constitutes a pseudogene. This CDR3 contains 16 residues. CDR3 DNA sequence: TGTGCCAGCAGCAAATCCCGGGACAGGGAGGTGGACACCATATATTTT. It is translated as CASSKSRDREVDTIYF.

CDR3 protein: CSVEGTGGLNEQFF. The CDR3, as DNA: TGCAGCGTTGAAGGGACAGGGGGCCTCAATGAGCAGTTCTTC. This chain links TRBV29-1 with TRBJ2-1; the match to TRBD1 covers 11 bases. The CDR3 length is 14 residues. The V gene end was trimmed by 1 base and the J gene end by 6 bases; junction bases not matched to a gene: 2. Germline values: CDR1 SQVTM, CDR2 ANQGSEA.

As regards this clonotype: This could be a read error, since a much larger clone is one nucleotide away. The chain couples TRBV27 to TRBJ1-4; D gene ambiguous. The CDR3 runs to 15 residues. V was shortened by 7 bases and J by 2 bases, with 14 bases between the two germline ends. In germline, CDR1 is MNHEY, CDR2 SMNVEV (reference sequence). The CDR3 DNA is TGTGCCAGCAAGCAAGCCATGGGGACTAATGAAAAACTGTTTTTT. Protein product: CASKQAMGTNEKLFF.

This clonotype was observed a few times. The chain employs TRBV20-1 and TRBJ1-2; perhaps TRBD1 as D (5 bases). CDR1 and CDR2 (germline): DFQATT, SNEGSKA (reference sequence). The V and J ends lost 1 base and 4 bases respectively, with 10 bases between them. The CDR3 is made up of 13 amino acids. CDR3 in amino acids: CSARAGRLYGYTF. The CDR3 DNA follows: TGCAGTGCTAGAGCGGGACGGCTCTATGGCTACACCTTC.

This clonotype was seen a few times. The chain joins TRBV28 to TRBJ1-3; no definite D call. The germline V and J ends were trimmed by 3 bases and 0 bases, with 9 bases remaining between them. Per the germline V gene, CDR1 is MDHEN and CDR2 is SYDVKM. The CDR3 runs to 15 residues. The CDR3 DNA reads as TGTGCCAGCAGTTTGTTGACGTCCTCTGGAAACACCATATATTTT. Residues: CASSLLTSSGNTIYF.

This clonotype has just a few counts. Germline is not matched at one junction end, which may reflect a read error. The chain carries TRBV20-1 and TRBJ2-3, with 7 bases identical to TRBD2. This CDR3 is built from 15 residues. Germline CDR1 reads DFQATT; CDR2 reads SNEGSKA (reference sequence). CDR3 bases: TGCAGTGTAACGGCTGGGGCTAGCGGCACATATACGCAGTATTTT. Translated: CSVTAGASGTYTQYF.